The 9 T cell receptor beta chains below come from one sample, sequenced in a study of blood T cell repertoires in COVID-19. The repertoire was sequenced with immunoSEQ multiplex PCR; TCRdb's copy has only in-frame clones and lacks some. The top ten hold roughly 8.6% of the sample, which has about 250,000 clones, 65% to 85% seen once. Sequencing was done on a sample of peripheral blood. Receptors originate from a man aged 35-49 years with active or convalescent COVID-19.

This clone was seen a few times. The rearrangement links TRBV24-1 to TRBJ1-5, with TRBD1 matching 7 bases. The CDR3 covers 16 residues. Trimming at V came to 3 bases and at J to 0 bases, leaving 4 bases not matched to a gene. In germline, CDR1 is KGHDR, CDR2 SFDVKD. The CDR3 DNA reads TGTGCCACCAGTGATCCCAGGGGGAATAGCAATCAGCCCCAGCATTTT. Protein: CATSDPRGNSNQPQHF.

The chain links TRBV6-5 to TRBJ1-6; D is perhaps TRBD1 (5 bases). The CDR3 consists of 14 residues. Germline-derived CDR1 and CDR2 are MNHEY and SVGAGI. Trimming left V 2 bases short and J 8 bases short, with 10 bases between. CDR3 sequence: CASSYRGGDSPLHF. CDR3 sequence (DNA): TGTGCCAGCAGTTACCGGGGCGGGGATTCACCCCTCCACTTT.

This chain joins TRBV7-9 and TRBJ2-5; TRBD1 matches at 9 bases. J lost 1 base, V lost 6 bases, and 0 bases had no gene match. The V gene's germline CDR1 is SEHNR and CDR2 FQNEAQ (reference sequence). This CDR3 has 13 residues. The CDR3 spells CASRQGAQETQYF. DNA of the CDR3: TGTGCCAGCAGACAGGGGGCCCAAGAGACCCAGTACTTC.

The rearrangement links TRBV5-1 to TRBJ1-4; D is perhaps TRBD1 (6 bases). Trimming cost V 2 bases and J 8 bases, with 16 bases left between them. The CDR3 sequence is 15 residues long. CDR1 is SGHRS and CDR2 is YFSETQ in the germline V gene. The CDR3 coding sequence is TGCGCCAGCAGCTTAGTCGGGACACCCGGCGAAAAACTGTTTTTT. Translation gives CASSLVGTPGEKLFF. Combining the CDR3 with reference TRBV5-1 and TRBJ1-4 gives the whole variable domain KAGVTQTPRYLIKTRGQQVTLSCSPISGHRSVSWYQQTPGQGLQFLFEYFSETQRNKGNFPGRFSGRQFSNSRSEMNVSTLELGDSALYLCASSLVGTPGEKLFFGSGTQLSVL.

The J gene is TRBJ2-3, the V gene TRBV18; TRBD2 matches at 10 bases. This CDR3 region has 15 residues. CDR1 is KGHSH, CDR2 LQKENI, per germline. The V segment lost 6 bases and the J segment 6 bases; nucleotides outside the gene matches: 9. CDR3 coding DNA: TGTGCCAGCTCGCAAGCGGGGGGGCCAGCGGATACGCAGTATTTT. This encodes CASSQAGGPADTQYF. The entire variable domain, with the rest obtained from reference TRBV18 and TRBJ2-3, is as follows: NAGVMQNPRHLVRRRGQEARLRCSPMKGHSHVYWYRQLPEEGLKFMVYLQKENIIDESGMPKERFSAEFPKEGPSILRIQQVVRGDSAAYFCASSQAGGPADTQYFGPGTRLTVL.

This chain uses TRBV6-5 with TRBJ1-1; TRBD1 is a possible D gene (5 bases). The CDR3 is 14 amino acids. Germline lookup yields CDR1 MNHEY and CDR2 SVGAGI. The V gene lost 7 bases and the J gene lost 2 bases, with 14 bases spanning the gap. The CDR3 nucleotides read TGTGCCAGCAAAAGACAGTTATTCAACACTGAAGCTTTCTTT. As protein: CASKRQLFNTEAFF.

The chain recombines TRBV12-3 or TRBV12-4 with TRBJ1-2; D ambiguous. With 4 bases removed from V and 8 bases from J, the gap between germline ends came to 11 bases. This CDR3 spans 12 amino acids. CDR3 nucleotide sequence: TGTGCCAGCAGTTCGGGAGGGAAGGGCTACACCTTC. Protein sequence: CASSSGGKGYTF.

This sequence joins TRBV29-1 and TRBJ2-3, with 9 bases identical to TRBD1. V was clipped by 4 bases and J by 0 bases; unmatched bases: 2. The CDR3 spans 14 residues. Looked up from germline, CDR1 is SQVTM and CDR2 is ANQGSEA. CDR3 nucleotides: TGCAGCGTTGTAGGACAGGGGAGCACAGATACGCAGTATTTT. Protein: CSVVGQGSTDTQYF.

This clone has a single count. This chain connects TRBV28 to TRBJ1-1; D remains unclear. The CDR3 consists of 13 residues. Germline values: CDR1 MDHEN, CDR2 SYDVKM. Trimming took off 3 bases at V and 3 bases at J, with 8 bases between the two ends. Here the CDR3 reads CASSFPVHTEAFF. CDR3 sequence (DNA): TGTGCCAGCAGTTTCCCAGTACACACTGAAGCTTTCTTT.